This T cell receptor (beta chain) is from a study of OX40 agonist ivuxolimab in advanced cancers. Measured with immunoSEQ multiplex PCR; TCRdb has only the in-frame clones, and not every one. Found here are approximately 20,000 clones, more than 70% of them singletons; the top ten hold over 10%. Germline CDR1 is SEHNR and CDR2 is FQNEAQ (reference sequence). The V end lost 11 bases, the J end lost 3 bases, and 14 bases lay between the germline ends. This CDR3 has 12 amino acids. As regards this clone: What it recognizes is unknown.

Study outcomes and limitations: The authors did not determine the antigen specificity of the expanded peripheral T cells. At doses 0.1 to 3.0 mg/kg, CD4+ and CD8+ clones expanded.

Patients were excluded for autoimmune disease history or systemic immunosuppression. The sample consisted of CD4+ or CD8+ T cells sorted from blood, taken in a trial of the OX40 agonist ivuxolimab. This receptor was taken from an adult with an advanced solid tumor such as melanoma, head and neck, liver or kidney cancer. The chain uses TRBV7-9 and TRBJ2-7, with D possibly matching TRBD2 (6 bases). Written as DNA, the CDR3 is TGTGCCCTCAGAACTAGCAGCTACGAGCAGTACTTC. Its translation is CALRTSSYEQYF.